This is a list of T cell receptor beta chains from one sample in a study of control samples from healthy donors and cancer patients. Method: immunoSEQ multiplex PCR; TCRdb's copy keeps in-frame clones and lacks some. The table includes more than 85,000 clones, approximately 83% detected once. The sequenced sample consisted of blood. These receptors came from a woman aged 50 to 60 in good health. Both conserved end residues are part of each CDR3. The D gene is left open where the match is weak. Clone size, where shown, is once, few, many, or a class for clones that have expanded.

j_call | v_call | clone_size | d_call | cdr3_nt | cdr3_aa
TRBJ2-7 | TRBV3-1/TRBV3-2 | once | . | TGTGCCAGCAGCCAAGATTCTGCCGGGAGCTCCTACGAGCAGTACTTC | CASSQDSAGSSYEQYF
TRBJ1-2 | TRBV29-1 | many | . | TGCAGCGTTGAACGGCCGGGAACTAACTATGGCTACACCTTC | CSVERPGTNYGYTF
TRBJ1-6 | TRBV7-2 | . | . | TGTGCCAGCAGCTTATGGGGGGGCACGGGTTCACCCCTCCACTTT | CASSLWGGTGSPLHF
TRBJ1-3 | TRBV15 | few | . | TGTGCCACCAGCGCTTCGTTAGAGGTCATACTCTCTGGAAACACCATATATTTT | CATSASLEVILSGNTIYF
TRBJ2-5 | TRBV19 | few | TRBD2 | TGTGCCAGTAGTACGGGACTAGCGGGGGGCCAAGAGACCCGCTACTTC | CASSTGLAGGQETRYF
TRBJ1-3 | TRBV18 | . | TRBD1 | TGTGCCAGCTCATTGGGACAGCCTAACTCTGGAAACACCATATATTTT | CASSLGQPNSGNTIYF
TRBJ2-5 | TRBV11-2 | . | TRBD2 | TGTGCCAGCAGCTTGGGGACTAGCGGGATCCAAGAGACCCAGTACTTC | CASSLGTSGIQETQYF
TRBJ1-1 | TRBV19 | once | TRBD1 | TGTGCCAGTAACAACAGGGGGCGGTACACTGAAGCTTTCTTT | CASNNRGRYTEAFF
TRBJ2-7 | TRBV30 | . | . | TGTGCCTGGAGTGTACTTGGGGAGTACGAGCAGTACTTC | CAWSVLGEYEQYF
TRBJ1-1 | TRBV9 | few | . | TGTGCCAGCAGTCTCGCCGCGATTGGGACTGAAGCTTTCTTT | CASSLAAIGTEAFF
TRBJ1-2 | TRBV4-3 | . | TRBD1 | TGCGCCAGCAGCCAAGACCCGGACAGGCGGGACTATGGCTACACCTTC | CASSQDPDRRDYGYTF
TRBJ2-1 | TRBV19 | . | . | TGTGCCAGCCACGGAGGCGGTTGGGGCAATGAGCAGTTCTTC | CASHGGGWGNEQFF
TRBJ2-3 | TRBV24-1 | few | . | TGTGCCACCAGTGATGTACTCGCCACAGATACGCAGTATTTT | CATSDVLATDTQYF
TRBJ1-2 | TRBV9 | . | . | TGTGCCAGCAGTACCTCTCGAGGTGACTATGGCTACACCTTC | CASSTSRGDYGYTF
TRBJ1-1 | TRBV7-2 | . | . | TGTGCCAGCAGCCCTAGGACAGCGAACACTGAAGCTTTCTTT | CASSPRTANTEAFF
TRBJ2-1 | TRBV24-1 | once | . | TGTGCCACCAGTGATCTAGGGGCGAACTACAATGAGCAGTTCTTC | CATSDLGANYNEQFF
TRBJ2-1 | TRBV15 | . | TRBD2 | TGTGCCACCAGCAGGGCCCGACTAGCGGGAGAGGCTGAGCAGTTCTTC | CATSRARLAGEAEQFF
TRBJ2-2 | TRBV3-1/TRBV3-2 | . | . | TGTGCCAGCAGCCAAGATATAGCCGGGGAGCTGTTTTTT | CASSQDIAGELFF
TRBJ1-2 | TRBV12-3/TRBV12-4 | . | . | TGTGCCAGCAGTTTAAACTGGGGGAGGGCCTTC | CASSLNWGRAF
TRBJ1-5 | TRBV3-1/TRBV3-2 | . | TRBD1 | TGTGCCAGCAGAGGGACAGGGATACCTTATAGCAATCAGCCCCAGCATTTT | CASRGTGIPYSNQPQHF
TRBJ1-1 | TRBV5-5 | . | TRBD1 | TGTGCCAGCAGCTTGTTGTACCGTGACAGGGTCAGGGGCACTGAAGCTTTCTTT | CASSLLYRDRVRGTEAFF
TRBJ2-2 | TRBV24-1 | . | . | TGTGCCACCAGTTCAGCGAACACCGGGGAGCTGTTTTTT | CATSSANTGELFF
TRBJ1-1 | TRBV7-3 | once | . | TGTGCCAGCAGCACACTAGGGGCTAGTGAAGCTTTCTTT | CASSTLGASEAFF
TRBJ1-3 | TRBV7-6 | . | . | TGTGCCAGCAGCTTAAGGGGCAGCTCTGGAAACACCATATATTTT | CASSLRGSSGNTIYF
TRBJ1-1 | TRBV6-2/TRBV6-3 | few | . | TGTGCCAGCGGCCGAGCCAGGATGAACACTGAAGCTTTCTTT | CASGRARMNTEAFF
TRBJ2-5 | TRBV6-1 | . | . | TGTGCCAGCAGTGAAGCGCTTCTGAGAGGGCAAGAGACCCAGTACTTC | CASSEALLRGQETQYF
TRBJ1-6 | TRBV7-8 | few | . | TGTGCCAGCAGCGAGGGGCGCTTCTCCTATAATTCACCCCTCCACTTT | CASSEGRFSYNSPLHF
TRBJ2-5 | TRBV7-2 | . | TRBD1 | TGTGCCAGCAGCTTAGGGCCCAGAGCGGGGACAGGGGTCAAAGAGACCCAGTACTTC | CASSLGPRAGTGVKETQYF
TRBJ2-1 | TRBV5-6 | . | . | TGTGCCAGCAGCAAAGGAACCTGGGGCTCCTACAATGAGCAGTTCTTC | CASSKGTWGSYNEQFF
TRBJ2-3 | TRBV5-6 | . | . | TGTGCCAGCAGCTTTGTATCTCAGGGCACAGATACGCAGTATTTT | CASSFVSQGTDTQYF
TRBJ2-1 | TRBV9 | . | TRBD2 | TGTGCCAGCAGCGTAGGACAGCGGATAGCGGGATACAAGCAGTTCTTC | CASSVGQRIAGYKQFF
TRBJ1-5 | TRBV19 | . | . | TGTGCCAGTAGTATAGGTTCCGGGGGCACGGAACAGCCCCAGCATTTT | CASSIGSGGTEQPQHF
TRBJ1-2 | TRBV28 | . | TRBD1 | TGTGCCAGCAGGACAGGGAACTATGGCTACACCTTC | CASRTGNYGYTF
TRBJ2-4 | TRBV21-1 | once | . | TGTGCCAGCAGCCGGACTACGTCAAAGAACATTCAGTACTTC | CASSRTTSKNIQYF
TRBJ2-1 | TRBV2 | once | . | TGTGCCAGCAATCGGTACCTCTACAATGAGCAGTTCTTC | CASNRYLYNEQFF
TRBJ2-3 | TRBV7-2 | . | . | TGTGCCAGCAGCTTAGCGGATACGCAGTATTTT | CASSLADTQYF
TRBJ1-6 | TRBV5-1 | . | . | TGCGCCAGCAGCTTGGTGGGGGGTGGTAATTCACCCCTCCACTTT | CASSLVGGGNSPLHF
TRBJ2-3 | TRBV11-2 | . | . | TGTGCCAGCAGCCCCCGCTTACGCACAGATACGCAGTATTTT | CASSPRLRTDTQYF
TRBJ1-2 | TRBV4-3 | . | . | TGCGCCAGCAGCCAAGGAGGGGGCTATGGCTACACCTTC | CASSQGGGYGYTF
TRBJ2-2 | TRBV19 | . | . | TGTGCCAGTAGTCCGGATTTGAACACCGGGGAGCTGTTTTTT | CASSPDLNTGELFF
TRBJ2-1 | TRBV5-1 | . | . | TGCGCCAGCAGCTTGATGGGGGGCTCCTACAATGAGCAGTTCTTC | CASSLMGGSYNEQFF
TRBJ1-2 | TRBV7-2 | . | TRBD1 | TGTGCCAGCAGCTCGGGACAGGGACGGTATGGCTACACCTTC | CASSSGQGRYGYTF
TRBJ2-1 | TRBV6-2/TRBV6-3 | . | . | TGTGCCAGCAGTTATCCCTCGACGCGCTCCTACAATGAGCAGTTCTTC | CASSYPSTRSYNEQFF
TRBJ2-7 | TRBV4-3 | once | TRBD2 | TGCGCCAGCAGCCAAGAATCAAGCGGGATCTACGAGCAGTACTTC | CASSQESSGIYEQYF
TRBJ1-6 | TRBV27 | . | . | TGTGCCAGCAGTTTATCGATGGACTCACCCCTCCACTTT | CASSLSMDSPLHF
TRBJ2-1 | TRBV6-1 | . | . | TGTGCCAGCAGTGAAGTGGGGGTAAGATACAATGAGCAGTTCTTC | CASSEVGVRYNEQFF
TRBJ2-5 | TRBV25-1 | . | . | TGTGCCAGCAGTGATGGGGAGACCCAGTACTTC | CASSDGETQYF
TRBJ1-3 | TRBV4-2 | . | . | TGTGCCAGCAGCCATCGCCAGGAGTTCTCTGGAAACACCATATATTTT | CASSHRQEFSGNTIYF